This T cell receptor beta chain was observed in a study of blood T cell repertoires in COVID-19. Study as a whole: The study drew acute and convalescent COVID-19 samples from the United States, Italy and Spain. In each case, the material was cDNA or gDNA derived from T cells, B-cell-depleted T cells, or PBMCs.

The germline V gene has CDR1 SNHLY and CDR2 FYNNEI. The CDR3 totals 14 residues. The ends were cut back, 4 bases at V and 2 bases at J, with 12 bases in the middle. As processed by the authors: Reference gene primer amplification gave estimated nucleated cell counts. Clones were read by immunoSEQ multiplex PCR, and TCRdb kept only the in-frame ones, dropping some. V, J and clone size reflect that table, while D and trimming were determined from the DNA. The sample yields 450,000 or so clones, 85% to 90% seen once. This clonotype was obtained from a man younger than 35 with COVID-19, enrolled during active disease. This sequence joins TRBV2 and TRBJ2-7; TRBD2 is a possible D gene (5 bases). Sequenced input: peripheral blood. For the CDR3, the DNA is TGTGCCAGCAGTGCAAGGACTGAGACCTACGAGCAGTACTTC. Its protein is CASSARTETYEQYF.